The entry below describes one T cell receptor beta chain. It lacks a known antigen. A much larger clone lies a single base off, so this may be a read error. Its CDR3 holds 13 amino acids, cysteine through phenylalanine. Here the CDR3 DNA is all that survives: 39 bases in frame from base 1. Taken from the germline V gene, the CDR1 and CDR2 loops are SGHAT and FQNNGV. Trimming costs V 10 bases and J 0 bases, and their ends lie 12 bases apart. The data originate from a study of T cells in Graves' hyperthyroidism and ophthalmopathy (dated by TCRdb to the late 2010s). Concerning the study at large: Peripheral blood samples were taken at the time of initial diagnosis, prior to any treatment. To identify distinguishing TCR V-J signatures, a discovery cohort of 90 to 100 patients was used, comprising 43 with Graves' ophthalmopathy and around 60 with stable Graves' hyperthyroidism. Prospective prediction of ophthalmopathy was tested in an independent validation cohort consisting of 18 to 20 hyperthyroidism patients and over 15 patients who later progressed to ophthalmopathy. The 100 or so discovery patients were randomly split 7:3 into training and test sets. The study also compared thyroid tissue and blood T-cell repertoires from about 6 Graves' hyperthyroidism patients. Following sampling, methimazole starting at 30 mg daily was given to hyperthyroidism patients, and high-dose intravenous methylprednisolone was given to ophthalmopathy patients. The paper describes TCR Vbeta CDR3 sequencing of 140 or so peripheral blood samples, made up of some 40 ophthalmopathy patients, more than 70 hyperthyroidism patients and 17 progressor patients.

Stable Graves' hyperthyroidism was defined as no progression to ophthalmopathy during 18 months of follow-up. Hyperthyroidism patients were newly diagnosed, with disease duration under 2 months, and aged 18 to 65 years. The study excluded patients with uncontrolled infections, other autoimmune diseases, pregnancy or lactation. Diagnoses were based on clinical symptoms, serum thyroxine and TRAb, thyroid ultrasound and orbital computed tomography. Ficoll-Paque density gradient centrifugation was used to isolate PBMCs from about 10 ml of fresh peripheral blood. Total RNA was extracted with Trizol reagent, and quality was checked on an Agilent 2100 Bioanalyzer. The TCR beta CDR3 regions were amplified from the RNA transcripts. For the first round of RT-PCR on the TCR CDR3, the HTBI primer set was used together with the Qiagen OneStep RT-PCR kit. A second multiplex PCR round built the libraries, followed by size selection and purification. Libraries were sequenced paired-end with 100 bp reads on an Illumina HiSeq2000. In the original analysis: SOAPnuke was used to process the raw data, throwing out any read that contained adapters or uncalled bases, had a mean Phred below 15, or lacked an exact constant-primer or identifier match. COPE v1.2.5 was used to merge the high-quality paired reads, and each unique nucleotide sequence was defined as a clonotype. Clonotypes were aligned to IMGT TRBV, TRBD and TRBJ reference segments using MiTCR v1.1. Only V-J combinations with frequency above 0.0001, covering about 99% of repertoires, were analysed. A TCS score was defined as the ratio of F50 (clonal expansion) to E x V (chaos), with BLOSUM62-based TCRdist applied between CDR3 peptides within each V-J. Welch's t-statistics and random forest reduced around 520 V-J features to roughly 13, which were used in a naive Bayes classifier (R e1071). TCRdb took the public reads, trimmed them with fastp at Q25, ran MiXCR for clone calling and kept in-frame beta chains. Here each entry gathers all rows of one CDR3 protein and keeps the most common genes and DNA. None of the V and J calls come from the authors' own analysis; TCRdb made them. This sample comprises 300,000 to 400,000 distinct CDR3 sequences, approximately 13% of them detected only once. Over 8.5% of the sample belongs to the ten largest clones.

What the research found in general, with its limitations: Ophthalmopathy was separated from stable hyperthyroidism by a 13 V-J signature model, with about 86% sensitivity and approximately 81% specificity obtained in cross-validation and 80%/75% obtained in testing. Sample size was not statistically predetermined, and investigators were not blinded to group allocation. In validation, progression to ophthalmopathy was predicted by the model with 70% to 71% sensitivity and under 85% specificity, a median of roughly 6.4 months before onset. Most expanded thyroid clonotypes (frequency above 0.001) were also found in blood, which suggests that blood repertoires may mirror thyroid immune responses.

The receptor was isolated from a woman aged 18 to 35 with Graves' hyperthyroidism. The rearrangement joined TRBV11-2 to TRBJ1-1; the D gene cannot be resolved reliably. The source material was blood. The DNA sequence reads TGTGCCACTACCACTCAGGTGAACACTGAAGCTTTCTTT. It is translated as CATTTQVNTEAFF.